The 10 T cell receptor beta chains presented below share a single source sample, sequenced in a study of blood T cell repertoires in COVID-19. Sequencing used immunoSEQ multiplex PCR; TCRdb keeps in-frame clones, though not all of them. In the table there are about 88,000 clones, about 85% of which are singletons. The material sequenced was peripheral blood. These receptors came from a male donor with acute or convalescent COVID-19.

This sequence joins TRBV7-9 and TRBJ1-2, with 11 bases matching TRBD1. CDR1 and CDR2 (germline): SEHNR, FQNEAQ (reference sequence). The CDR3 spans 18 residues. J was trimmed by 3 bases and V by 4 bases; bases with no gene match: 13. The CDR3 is CASSSNPTGQGDHYGYTF. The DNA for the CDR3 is TGTGCCAGCAGCTCCAACCCTACGGGACAGGGGGACCACTATGGCTACACCTTC.

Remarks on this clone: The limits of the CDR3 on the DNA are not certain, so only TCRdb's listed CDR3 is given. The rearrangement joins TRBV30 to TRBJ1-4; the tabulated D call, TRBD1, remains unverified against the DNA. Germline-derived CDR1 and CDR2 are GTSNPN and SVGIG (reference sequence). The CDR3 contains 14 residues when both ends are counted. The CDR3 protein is CAFGAGTGREKLFF.

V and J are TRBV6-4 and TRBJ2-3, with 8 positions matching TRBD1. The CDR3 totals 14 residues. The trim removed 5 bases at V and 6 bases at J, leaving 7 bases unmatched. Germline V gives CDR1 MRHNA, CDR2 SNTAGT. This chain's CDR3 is CASSTDRGDDTQYF. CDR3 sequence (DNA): TGTGCCAGCAGTACAGACAGGGGTGACGATACGCAGTATTTT.

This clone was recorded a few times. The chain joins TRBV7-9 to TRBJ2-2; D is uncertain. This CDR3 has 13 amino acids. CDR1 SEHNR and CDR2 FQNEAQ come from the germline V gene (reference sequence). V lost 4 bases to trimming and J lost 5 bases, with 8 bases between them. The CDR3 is CASSSPSTGELFF. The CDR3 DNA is TGTGCCAGCAGCTCCCCCTCTACCGGGGAGCTGTTTTTT.

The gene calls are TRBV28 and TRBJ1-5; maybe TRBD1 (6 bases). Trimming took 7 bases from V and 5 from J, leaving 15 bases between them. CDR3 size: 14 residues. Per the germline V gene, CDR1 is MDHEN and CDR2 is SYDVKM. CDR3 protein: CASTTRGGDQPQHF. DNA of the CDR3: TGTGCCAGCACCACTAGGGGGGGAGATCAGCCCCAGCATTTT. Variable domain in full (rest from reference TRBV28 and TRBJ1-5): DVKVTQSSRYLVKRTGEKVFLECVQDMDHENMFWYRQDPGLGLRLIYFSYDVKMKEKGDIPEGYSVSREKKERFSLILESASTNQTSMYLCASTTRGGDQPQHFGDGTRLSIL.

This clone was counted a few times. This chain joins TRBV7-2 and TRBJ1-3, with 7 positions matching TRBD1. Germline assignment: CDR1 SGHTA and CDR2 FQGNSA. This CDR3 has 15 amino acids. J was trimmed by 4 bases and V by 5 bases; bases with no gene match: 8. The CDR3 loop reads CASSQDRVEGNTIYF. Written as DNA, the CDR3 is TGTGCCAGCAGCCAAGACAGGGTCGAGGGAAACACCATATATTTT. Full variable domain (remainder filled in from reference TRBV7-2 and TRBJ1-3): GAGVSQSPSNKVTEKGKDVELRCDPISGHTALYWYRQSLGQGLEFLIYFQGNSAPDKSGLPSDRFSAERTGGSVSTLTIQRTQQEDSAVYLCASSQDRVEGNTIYFGEGSWLTVV.

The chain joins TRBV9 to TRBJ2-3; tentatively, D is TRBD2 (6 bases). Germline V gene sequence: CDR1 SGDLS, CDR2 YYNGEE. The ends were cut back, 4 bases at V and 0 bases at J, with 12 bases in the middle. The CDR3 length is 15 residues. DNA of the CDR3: TGTGCCAGCAGCCCCAGCGGGTATAGCACAGATACGCAGTATTTT. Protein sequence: CASSPSGYSTDTQYF.

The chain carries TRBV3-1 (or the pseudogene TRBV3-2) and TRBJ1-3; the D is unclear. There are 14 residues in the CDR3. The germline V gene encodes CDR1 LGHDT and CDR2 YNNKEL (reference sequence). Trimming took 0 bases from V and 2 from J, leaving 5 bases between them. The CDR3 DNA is TGTGCCAGCAGCCAAGACAGGACTGGAAACACCATATATTTT. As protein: CASSQDRTGNTIYF.

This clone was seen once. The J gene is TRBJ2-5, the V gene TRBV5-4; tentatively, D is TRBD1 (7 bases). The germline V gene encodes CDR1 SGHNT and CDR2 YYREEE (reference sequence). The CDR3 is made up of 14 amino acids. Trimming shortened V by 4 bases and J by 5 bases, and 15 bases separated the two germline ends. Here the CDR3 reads CASSPTGAGETQYF. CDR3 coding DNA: TGTGCCAGCAGCCCTACAGGGGCGGGGGAGACCCAGTACTTC.

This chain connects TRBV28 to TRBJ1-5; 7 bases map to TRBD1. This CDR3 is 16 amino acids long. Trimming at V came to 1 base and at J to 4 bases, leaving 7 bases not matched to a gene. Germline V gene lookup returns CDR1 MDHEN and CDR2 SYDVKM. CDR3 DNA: TGTGCCAGCAGTTTATACAAGGGACAGATTAATCAGCCCCAGCATTTT. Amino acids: CASSLYKGQINQPQHF. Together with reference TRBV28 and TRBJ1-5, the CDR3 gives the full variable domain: DVKVTQSSRYLVKRTGEKVFLECVQDMDHENMFWYRQDPGLGLRLIYFSYDVKMKEKGDIPEGYSVSREKKERFSLILESASTNQTSMYLCASSLYKGQINQPQHFGDGTRLSIL.